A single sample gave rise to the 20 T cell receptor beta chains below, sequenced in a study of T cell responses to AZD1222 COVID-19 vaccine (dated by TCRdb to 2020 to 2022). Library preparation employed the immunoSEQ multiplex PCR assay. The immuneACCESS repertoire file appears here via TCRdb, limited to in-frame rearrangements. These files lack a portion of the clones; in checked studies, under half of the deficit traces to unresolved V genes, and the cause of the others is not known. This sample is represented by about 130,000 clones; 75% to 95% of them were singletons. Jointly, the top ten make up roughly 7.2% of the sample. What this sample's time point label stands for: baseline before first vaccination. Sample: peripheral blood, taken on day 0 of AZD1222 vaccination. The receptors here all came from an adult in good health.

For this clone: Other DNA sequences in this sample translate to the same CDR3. The CDR3 coding sequence is TGTGCCAGCAGTTTATCGGGTTATGGCTACACCTTC. Translation gives CASSLSGYGYTF. The rearrangement joins TRBV28 to TRBJ1-2; D not certain. The ends were cut back, 1 base at V and 5 bases at J, with 5 bases in the middle. CDR3 size: 12 residues. CDR1 is MDHEN and CDR2 is SYDVKM in the germline V gene.

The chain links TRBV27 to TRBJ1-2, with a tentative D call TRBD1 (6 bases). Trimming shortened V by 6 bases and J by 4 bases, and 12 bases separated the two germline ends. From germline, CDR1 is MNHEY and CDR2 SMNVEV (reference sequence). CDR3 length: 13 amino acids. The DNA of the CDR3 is TGTGCCAGCAGGTCAGGGGACGTCTATGGCTACACCTTC. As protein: CASRSGDVYGYTF.

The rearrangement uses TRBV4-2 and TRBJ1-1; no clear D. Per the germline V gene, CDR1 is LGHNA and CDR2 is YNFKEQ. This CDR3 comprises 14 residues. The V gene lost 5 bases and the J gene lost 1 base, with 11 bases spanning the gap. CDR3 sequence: CASSSYTANTEAFF. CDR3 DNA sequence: TGTGCCAGCAGCTCCTACACAGCGAACACTGAAGCTTTCTTT.

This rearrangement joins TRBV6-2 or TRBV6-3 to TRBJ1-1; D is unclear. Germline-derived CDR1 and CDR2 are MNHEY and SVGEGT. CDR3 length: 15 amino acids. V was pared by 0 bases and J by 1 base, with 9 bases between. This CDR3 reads CASSYSRQSNTEAFF. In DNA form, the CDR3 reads TGTGCCAGCAGTTACTCGAGGCAGTCGAACACTGAAGCTTTCTTT.

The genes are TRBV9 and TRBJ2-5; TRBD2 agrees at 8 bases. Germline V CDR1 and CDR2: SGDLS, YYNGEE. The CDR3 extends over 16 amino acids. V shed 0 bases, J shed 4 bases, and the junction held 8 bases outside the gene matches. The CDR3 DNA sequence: TGTGCCAGCAGCGTAGATCGGGAGGGCGGCGCAGAGACCCAGTACTTC. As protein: CASSVDREGGAETQYF. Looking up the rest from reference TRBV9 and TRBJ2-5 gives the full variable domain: DSGVTQTPKHLITATGQRVTLRCSPRSGDLSVYWYQQSLDQGLQFLIQYYNGEERAKGNILERFSAQQFPDLHSELNLSSLELGDSALYFCASSVDREGGAETQYFGPGTRLLVL.

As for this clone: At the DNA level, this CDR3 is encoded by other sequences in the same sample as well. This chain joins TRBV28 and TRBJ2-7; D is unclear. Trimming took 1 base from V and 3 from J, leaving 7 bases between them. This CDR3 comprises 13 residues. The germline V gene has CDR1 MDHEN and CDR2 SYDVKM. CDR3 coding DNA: TGTGCCAGCAGTTTATTAGGCAGCTACGAGCAGTACTTC. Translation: CASSLLGSYEQYF.

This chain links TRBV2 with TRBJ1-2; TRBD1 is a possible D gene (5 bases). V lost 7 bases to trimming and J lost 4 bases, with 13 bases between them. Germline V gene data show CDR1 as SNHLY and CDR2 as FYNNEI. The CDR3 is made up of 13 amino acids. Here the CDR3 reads CASKMGPSYGYTF. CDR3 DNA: TGTGCCAGCAAAATGGGACCCTCCTATGGCTACACCTTC.

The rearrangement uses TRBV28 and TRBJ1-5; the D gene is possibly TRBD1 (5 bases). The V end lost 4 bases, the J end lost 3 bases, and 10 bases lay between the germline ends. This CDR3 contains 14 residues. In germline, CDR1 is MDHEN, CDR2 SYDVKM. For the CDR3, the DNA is TGTGCCAGCAGTTGGGGCCTTTCCAATCAGCCCCAGCATTTT. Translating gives CASSWGLSNQPQHF.

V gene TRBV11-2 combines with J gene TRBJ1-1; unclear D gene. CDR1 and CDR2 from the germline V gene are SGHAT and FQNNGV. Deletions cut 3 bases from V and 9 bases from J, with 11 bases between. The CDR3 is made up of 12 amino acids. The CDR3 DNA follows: TGTGCCAGCAGCTTTTTGGACGCTCAAGCTTTCTTT. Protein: CASSFLDAQAFF.

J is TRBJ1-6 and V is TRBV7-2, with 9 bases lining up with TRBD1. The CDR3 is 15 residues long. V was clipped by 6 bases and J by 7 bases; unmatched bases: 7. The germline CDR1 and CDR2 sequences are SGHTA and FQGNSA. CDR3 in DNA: TGTGCCAGCAGACCCCCGGGGACAGGGAATTCACCCCTCCACTTT. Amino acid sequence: CASRPPGTGNSPLHF.

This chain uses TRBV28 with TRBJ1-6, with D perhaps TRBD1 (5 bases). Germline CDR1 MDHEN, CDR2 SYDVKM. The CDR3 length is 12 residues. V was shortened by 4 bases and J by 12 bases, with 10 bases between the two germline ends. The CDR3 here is CASSSGVVPLHF. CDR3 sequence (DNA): TGTGCCAGCAGTTCGGGGGTAGTACCCCTCCACTTT.

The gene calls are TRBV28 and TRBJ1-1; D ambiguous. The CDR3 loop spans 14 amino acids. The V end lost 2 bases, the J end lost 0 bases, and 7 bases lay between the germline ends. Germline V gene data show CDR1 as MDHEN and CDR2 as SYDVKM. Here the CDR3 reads CASSLRPVNTEAFF. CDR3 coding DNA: TGTGCCAGCAGTTTACGGCCGGTGAACACTGAAGCTTTCTTT.

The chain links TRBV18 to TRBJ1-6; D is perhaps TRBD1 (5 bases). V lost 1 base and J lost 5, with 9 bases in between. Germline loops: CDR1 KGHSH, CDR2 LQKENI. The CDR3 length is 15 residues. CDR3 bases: TGTGCCAGCTCACCACTCGAAGGGGATAATTCACCCCTCCACTTT. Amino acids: CASSPLEGDNSPLHF.

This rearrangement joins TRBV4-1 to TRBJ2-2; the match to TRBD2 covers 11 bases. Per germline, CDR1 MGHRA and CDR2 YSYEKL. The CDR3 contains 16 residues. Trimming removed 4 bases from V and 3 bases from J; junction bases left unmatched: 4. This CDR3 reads CASSRLLAGDTGELFF. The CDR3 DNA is TGCGCCAGCAGCCGACTACTAGCGGGGGACACCGGGGAGCTGTTTTTT.

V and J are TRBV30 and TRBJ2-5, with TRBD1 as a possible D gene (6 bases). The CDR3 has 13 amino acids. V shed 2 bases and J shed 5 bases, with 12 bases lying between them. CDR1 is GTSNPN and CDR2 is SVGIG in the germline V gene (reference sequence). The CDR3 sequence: CAWSRNREETQYF. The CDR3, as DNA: TGTGCCTGGAGTCGAAACAGGGAGGAGACCCAGTACTTC.

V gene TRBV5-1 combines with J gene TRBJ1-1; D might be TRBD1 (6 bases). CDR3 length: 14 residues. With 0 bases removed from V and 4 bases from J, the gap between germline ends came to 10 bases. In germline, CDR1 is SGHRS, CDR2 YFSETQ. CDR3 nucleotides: TGCGCCAGCAGCTTGGCCGGGGGCGGCACTGAAGCTTTCTTT. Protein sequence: CASSLAGGGTEAFF.

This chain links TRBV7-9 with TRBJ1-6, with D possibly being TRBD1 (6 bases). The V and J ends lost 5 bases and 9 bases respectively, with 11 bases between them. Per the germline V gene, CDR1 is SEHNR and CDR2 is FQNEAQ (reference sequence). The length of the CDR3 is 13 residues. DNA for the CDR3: TGTGCCAGCAGCAGACAGGAATTTTCACCCCTCCACTTT. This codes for CASSRQEFSPLHF.

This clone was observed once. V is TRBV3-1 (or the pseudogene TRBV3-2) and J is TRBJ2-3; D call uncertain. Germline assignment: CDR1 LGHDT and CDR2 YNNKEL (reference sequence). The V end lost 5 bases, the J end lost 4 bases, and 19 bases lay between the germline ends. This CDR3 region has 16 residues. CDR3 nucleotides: TGTGCCAGCAGCAGCGCCCTAGACCCCAAGGCAGATACGCAGTATTTT. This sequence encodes CASSSALDPKADTQYF.

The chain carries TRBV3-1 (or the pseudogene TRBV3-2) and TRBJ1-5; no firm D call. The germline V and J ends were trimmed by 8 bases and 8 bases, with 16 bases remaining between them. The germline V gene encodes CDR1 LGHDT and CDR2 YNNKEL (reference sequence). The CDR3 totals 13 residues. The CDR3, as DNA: TGTGCCAGCCCCGGTGGGTCTCCAAAGCCCCAGCATTTT. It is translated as CASPGGSPKPQHF.

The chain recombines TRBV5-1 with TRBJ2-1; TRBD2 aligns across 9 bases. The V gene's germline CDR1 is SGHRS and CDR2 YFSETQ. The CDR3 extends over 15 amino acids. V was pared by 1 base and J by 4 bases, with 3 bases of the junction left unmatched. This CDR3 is CASSLSLAGYNEQFF. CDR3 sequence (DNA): TGCGCCAGCAGCTTGTCCCTAGCGGGGTACAATGAGCAGTTCTTC.